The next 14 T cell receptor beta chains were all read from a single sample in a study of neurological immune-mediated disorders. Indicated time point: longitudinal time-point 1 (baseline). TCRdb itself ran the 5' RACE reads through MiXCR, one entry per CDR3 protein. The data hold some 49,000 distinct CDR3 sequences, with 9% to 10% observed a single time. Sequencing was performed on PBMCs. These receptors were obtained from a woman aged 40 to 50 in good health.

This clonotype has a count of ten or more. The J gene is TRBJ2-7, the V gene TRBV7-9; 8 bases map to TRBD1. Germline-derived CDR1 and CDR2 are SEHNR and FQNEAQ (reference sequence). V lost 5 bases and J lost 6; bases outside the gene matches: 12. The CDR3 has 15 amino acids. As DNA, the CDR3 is TGTGCCAGCAGCCCCCGTCCCGGGACAGGTCCCGAGCAGTACTTC. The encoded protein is CASSPRPGTGPEQYF.

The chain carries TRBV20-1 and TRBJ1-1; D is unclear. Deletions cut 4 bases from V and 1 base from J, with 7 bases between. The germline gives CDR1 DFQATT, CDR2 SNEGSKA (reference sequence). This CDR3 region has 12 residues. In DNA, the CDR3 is TGCAGTGCTACCCCAAGGAACACTGAAGCTTTCTTT. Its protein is CSATPRNTEAFF.

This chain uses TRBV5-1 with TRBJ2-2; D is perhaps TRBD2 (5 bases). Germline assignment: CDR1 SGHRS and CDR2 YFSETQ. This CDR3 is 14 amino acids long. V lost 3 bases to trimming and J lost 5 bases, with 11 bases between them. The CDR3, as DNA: TGCGCCAGCAGCTCCTACAGAGGGACCGGGGAGCTGTTTTTT. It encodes CASSSYRGTGELFF. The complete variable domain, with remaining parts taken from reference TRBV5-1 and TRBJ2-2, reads KAGVTQTPRYLIKTRGQQVTLSCSPISGHRSVSWYQQTPGQGLQFLFEYFSETQRNKGNFPGRFSGRQFSNSRSEMNVSTLELGDSALYLCASSSYRGTGELFFGEGSRLTVL.

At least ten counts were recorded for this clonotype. The CDR3 is CASSLAVLRQTYGYTF. Written as DNA, the CDR3 is TGTGCCAGCAGCTTAGCGGTTTTGCGGCAGACCTATGGCTACACCTTC. The V call is TRBV7-2, the J call TRBJ1-2; unclear D gene. With 0 bases removed from V and 4 bases from J, the gap between germline ends came to 15 bases. The CDR3 is 16 residues long. The germline CDR1 and CDR2 sequences are SGHTA and FQGNSA.

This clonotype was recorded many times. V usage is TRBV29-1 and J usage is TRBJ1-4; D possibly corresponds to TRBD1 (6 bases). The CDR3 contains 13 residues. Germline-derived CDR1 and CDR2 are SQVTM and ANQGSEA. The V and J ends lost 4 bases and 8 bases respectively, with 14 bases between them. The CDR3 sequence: CSVGGKGGEKLFF. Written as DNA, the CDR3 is TGCAGCGTTGGAGGGAAAGGGGGAGAAAAACTGTTTTTT.

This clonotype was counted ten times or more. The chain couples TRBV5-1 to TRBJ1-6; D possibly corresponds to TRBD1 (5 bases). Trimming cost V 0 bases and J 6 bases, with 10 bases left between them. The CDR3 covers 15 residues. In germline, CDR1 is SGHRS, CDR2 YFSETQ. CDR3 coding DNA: TGCGCCAGCAGCTTGGGAACAGGTCGTAATTCACCCCTCCACTTT. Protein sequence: CASSLGTGRNSPLHF.

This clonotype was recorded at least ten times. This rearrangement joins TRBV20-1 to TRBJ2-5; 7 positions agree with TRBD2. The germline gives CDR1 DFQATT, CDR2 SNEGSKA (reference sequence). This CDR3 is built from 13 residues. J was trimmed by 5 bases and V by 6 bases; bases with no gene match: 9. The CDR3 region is CSAVGGMRETQYF. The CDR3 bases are TGCAGTGCCGTGGGGGGGATGAGGGAGACCCAGTACTTC.

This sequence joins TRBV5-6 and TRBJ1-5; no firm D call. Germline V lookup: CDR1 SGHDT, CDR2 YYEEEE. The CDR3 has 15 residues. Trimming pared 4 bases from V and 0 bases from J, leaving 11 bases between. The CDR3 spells CASSRTGNSNQPQHF. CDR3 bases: TGTGCCAGCAGCCGGACGGGAAATAGCAATCAGCCCCAGCATTTT.

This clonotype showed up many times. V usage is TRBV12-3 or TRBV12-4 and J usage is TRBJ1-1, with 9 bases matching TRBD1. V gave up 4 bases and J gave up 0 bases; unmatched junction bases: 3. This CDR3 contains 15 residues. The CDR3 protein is CASSSWTGVNTEAFF. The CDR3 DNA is TGTGCCAGCAGTTCATGGACAGGGGTGAACACTGAAGCTTTCTTT.

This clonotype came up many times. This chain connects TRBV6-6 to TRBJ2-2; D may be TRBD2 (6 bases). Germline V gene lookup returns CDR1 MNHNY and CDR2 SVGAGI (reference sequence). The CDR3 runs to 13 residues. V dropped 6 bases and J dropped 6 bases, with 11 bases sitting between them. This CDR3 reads CASSHGGSGELFF. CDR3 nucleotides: TGTGCCAGCAGCCACGGAGGGTCCGGGGAGCTGTTTTTT.

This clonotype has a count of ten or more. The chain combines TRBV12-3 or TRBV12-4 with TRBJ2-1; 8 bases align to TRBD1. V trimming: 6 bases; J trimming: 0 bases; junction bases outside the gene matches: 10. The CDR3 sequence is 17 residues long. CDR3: CASSSDRGSRSYNEQFF. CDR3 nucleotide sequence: TGTGCCAGCAGCTCCGACAGGGGTTCCCGCTCCTACAATGAGCAGTTCTTC.

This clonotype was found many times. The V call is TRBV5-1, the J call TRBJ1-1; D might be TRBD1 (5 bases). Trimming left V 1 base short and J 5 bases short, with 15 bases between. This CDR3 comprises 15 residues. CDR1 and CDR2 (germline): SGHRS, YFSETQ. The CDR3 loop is CASSLTGVRGTEAFF. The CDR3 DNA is TGCGCCAGCAGCTTGACAGGCGTGAGAGGGACTGAAGCTTTCTTT.

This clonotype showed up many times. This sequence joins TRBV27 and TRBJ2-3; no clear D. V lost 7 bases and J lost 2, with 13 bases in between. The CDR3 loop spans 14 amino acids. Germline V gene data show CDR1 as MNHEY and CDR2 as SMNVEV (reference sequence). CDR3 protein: CASKFTVNTDTQYF. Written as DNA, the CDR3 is TGTGCCAGCAAATTCACGGTTAACACAGATACGCAGTATTTT.

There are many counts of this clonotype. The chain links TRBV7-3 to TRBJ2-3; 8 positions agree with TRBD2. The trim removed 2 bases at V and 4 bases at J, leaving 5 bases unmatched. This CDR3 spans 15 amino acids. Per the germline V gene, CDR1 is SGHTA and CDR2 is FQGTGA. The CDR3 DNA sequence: TGTGCCAGCAGCTTAGTCGGGGGGGCCGCAGATACGCAGTATTTT. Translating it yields CASSLVGGAADTQYF.